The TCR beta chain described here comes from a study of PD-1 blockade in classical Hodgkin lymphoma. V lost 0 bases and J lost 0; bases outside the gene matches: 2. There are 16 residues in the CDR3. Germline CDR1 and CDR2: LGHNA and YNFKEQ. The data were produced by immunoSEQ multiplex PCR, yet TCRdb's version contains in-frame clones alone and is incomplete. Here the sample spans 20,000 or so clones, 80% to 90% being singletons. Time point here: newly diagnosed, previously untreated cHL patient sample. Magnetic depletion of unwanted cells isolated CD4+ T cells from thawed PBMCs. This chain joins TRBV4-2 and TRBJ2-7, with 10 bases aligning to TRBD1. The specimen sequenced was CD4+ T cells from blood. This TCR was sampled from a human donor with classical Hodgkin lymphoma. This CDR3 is CASSQEGTGVSYEQYF. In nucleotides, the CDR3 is TGTGCCAGCAGCCAAGAAGGGACAGGGGTCTCCTACGAGCAGTACTTC.